This T cell receptor beta chain came from a study of a mutant IDH1 vaccine in newly diagnosed glioma. Across the study: Before enrollment, the patients had been treated with radiotherapy alone, temozolomide alone, or both together. Most of them had received both.

Documented time point: baseline, week 1 (first vaccination visit). The treatment: pre-vaccination baseline after standard-of-care therapy. The repertoire was sequenced with immunoSEQ multiplex PCR; TCRdb's copy has only in-frame clones and lacks some. Counted here are 65,000 to 70,000 clones, 65% to 90% occurring once; the ten biggest clones make up 2.9%. This clone was seen a few times. The CDR3 extends over 13 amino acids. Looked up from germline, CDR1 is LNHNV and CDR2 is YYDKDF (reference sequence). V was shortened by 5 bases and J by 7 bases, with 14 bases between the two germline ends. The sequences come from PBMCs, collected from a glioma patient treated with radiotherapy, temozolomide or both. This TCR derives from a man younger than 40 with glioma. The rearrangement links TRBV15 to TRBJ1-1; D not certain. The CDR3 is CATSRTGANEAFF. The CDR3 DNA follows: TGTGCCACCAGCCGAACCGGAGCGAATGAAGCTTTCTTT.